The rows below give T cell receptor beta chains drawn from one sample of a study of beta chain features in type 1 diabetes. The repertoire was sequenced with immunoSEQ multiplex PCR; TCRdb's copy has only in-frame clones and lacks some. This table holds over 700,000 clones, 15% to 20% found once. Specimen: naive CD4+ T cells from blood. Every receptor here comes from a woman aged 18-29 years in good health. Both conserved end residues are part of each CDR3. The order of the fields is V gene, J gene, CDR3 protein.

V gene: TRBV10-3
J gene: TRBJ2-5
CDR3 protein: CATGRKRGDLAQYF

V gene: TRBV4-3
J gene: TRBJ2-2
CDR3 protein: CASSQEGGGELFF

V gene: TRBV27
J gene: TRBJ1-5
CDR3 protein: CASSLVRDQPQHF

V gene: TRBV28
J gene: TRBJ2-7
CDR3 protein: CASSLGGINEQYF

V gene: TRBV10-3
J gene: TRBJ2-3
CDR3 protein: CAIKVTSTDTQYF

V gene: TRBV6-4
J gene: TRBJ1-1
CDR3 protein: CASSPGSGYSEAFF

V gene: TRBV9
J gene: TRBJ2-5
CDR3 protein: CASSAGPGRQKETQYF

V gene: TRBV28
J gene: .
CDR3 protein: CASSLGQAAYEQYF

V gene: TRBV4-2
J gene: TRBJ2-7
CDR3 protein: CASSQVGASYEQYF

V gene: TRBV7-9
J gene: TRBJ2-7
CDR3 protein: CASSLGAEPEQYF

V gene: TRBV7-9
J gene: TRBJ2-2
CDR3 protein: CASSLDLLLTGELFF

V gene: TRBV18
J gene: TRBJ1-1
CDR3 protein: CASLEQGNTEAFF

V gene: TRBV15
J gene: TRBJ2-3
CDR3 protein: CATSRDQTSGRYTDTQYF

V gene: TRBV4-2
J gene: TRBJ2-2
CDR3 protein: CASSQRSAGGNTGELFF

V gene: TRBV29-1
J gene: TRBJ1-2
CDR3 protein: CSASGSVLTGTAADYGYTF

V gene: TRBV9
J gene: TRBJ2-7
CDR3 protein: CASSVAPGTAYEQYF

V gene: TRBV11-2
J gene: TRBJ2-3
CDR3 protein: CASSLLPFSSGRTKDTQYF

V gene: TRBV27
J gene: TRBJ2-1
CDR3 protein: CASKKAGGNEQFF

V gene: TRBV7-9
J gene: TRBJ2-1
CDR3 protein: CASSLGSGTYNEQFF

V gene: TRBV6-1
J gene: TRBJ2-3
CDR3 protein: CASSEQLPDTQYF

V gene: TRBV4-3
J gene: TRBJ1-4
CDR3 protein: CASSQVQGTNEKLFF

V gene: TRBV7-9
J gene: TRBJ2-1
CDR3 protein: CASSLAGVHNEQFF

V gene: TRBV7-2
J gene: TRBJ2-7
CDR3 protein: CASSFDRGDYEQYF

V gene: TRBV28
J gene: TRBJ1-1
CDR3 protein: CASRDTEAFF

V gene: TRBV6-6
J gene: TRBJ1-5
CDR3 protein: CASSSGDGQPQHF

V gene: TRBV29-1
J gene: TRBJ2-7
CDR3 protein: CSVVEVFGAEQYF

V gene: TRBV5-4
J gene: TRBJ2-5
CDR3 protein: CASSLALQQQETQYF

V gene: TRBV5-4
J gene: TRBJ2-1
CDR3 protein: CASSLGTSGYNEQFF

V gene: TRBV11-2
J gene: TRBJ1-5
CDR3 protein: CASSLQGQVGNQPQHF

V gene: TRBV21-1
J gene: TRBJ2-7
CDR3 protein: CASRSGTGALYEQYF

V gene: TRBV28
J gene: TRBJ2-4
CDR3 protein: CASSFPGTGPHIQYF

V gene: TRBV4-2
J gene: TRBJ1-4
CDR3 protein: CASSQSGGNEKLFF